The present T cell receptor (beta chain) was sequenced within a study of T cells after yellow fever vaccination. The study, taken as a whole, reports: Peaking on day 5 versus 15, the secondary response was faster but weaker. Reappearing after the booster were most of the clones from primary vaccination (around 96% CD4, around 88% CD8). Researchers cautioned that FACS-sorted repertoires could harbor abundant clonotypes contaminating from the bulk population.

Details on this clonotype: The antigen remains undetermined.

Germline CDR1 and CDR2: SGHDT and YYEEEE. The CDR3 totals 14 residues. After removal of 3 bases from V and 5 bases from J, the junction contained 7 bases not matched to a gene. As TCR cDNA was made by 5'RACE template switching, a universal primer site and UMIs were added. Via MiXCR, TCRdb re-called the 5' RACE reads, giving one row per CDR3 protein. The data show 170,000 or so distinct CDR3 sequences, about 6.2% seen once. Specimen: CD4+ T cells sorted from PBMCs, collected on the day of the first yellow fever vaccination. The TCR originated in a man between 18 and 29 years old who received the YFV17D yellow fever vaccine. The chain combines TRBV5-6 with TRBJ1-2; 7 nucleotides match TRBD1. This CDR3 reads CASSSEQGMYGYTF. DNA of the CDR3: TGTGCCAGCAGCTCCGAACAGGGGATGTATGGCTACACCTTC.